Below are 16 T cell receptor beta chains sequenced from a single sample in a study of cytomegalovirus exposure and HLA in healthy donors. It was with 60 Vbeta and 13 Jbeta primers that the PCR ran. Sequenced by immunoSEQ multiplex PCR; TCRdb stores in-frame clones only, minus some. The sample lists about 240,000 clones, around 81% occurring once. Sequenced: PBMCs. These receptors all stem from a woman aged 55-70 years in good health and CMV-seropositive.

The chain employs TRBV5-1 and TRBJ2-5, with a weak D call TRBD2 (6 bases). The ends were cut back, 0 bases at V and 2 bases at J, with 11 bases in the middle. The CDR3 runs to 15 residues. CDR1 is SGHRS, CDR2 YFSETQ, per germline. The CDR3 is CASSLVGGMQETQYF. CDR3 in DNA: TGCGCCAGCAGCTTGGTGGGCGGGATGCAAGAGACCCAGTACTTC.

V is TRBV28 and J is TRBJ2-2; 9 bases are shared with TRBD1. V was pared by 3 bases and J by 5 bases, with 1 base of the junction left unmatched. The CDR3 spans 14 residues. The germline V gene encodes CDR1 MDHEN and CDR2 SYDVKM. The CDR3 spells CASSLTGGTGELFF. CDR3 in DNA: TGTGCCAGCAGTTTGACAGGGGGAACCGGGGAGCTGTTTTTT. The whole variable domain, remainder taken from reference TRBV28 and TRBJ2-2, is DVKVTQSSRYLVKRTGEKVFLECVQDMDHENMFWYRQDPGLGLRLIYFSYDVKMKEKGDIPEGYSVSREKKERFSLILESASTNQTSMYLCASSLTGGTGELFFGEGSRLTVL.

This rearrangement joins TRBV6-5 to TRBJ2-2; 8 positions agree with TRBD1. The CDR3 totals 13 residues. From germline, CDR1 is MNHEY and CDR2 SVGAGI. CDR3 DNA: TGTTACCGGGCAGGGGGCTGCACCGGGGAGCTGTTTTTT. It is translated as CYRAGGCTGELFF.

The chain has TRBV28 and TRBJ2-7; TRBD2 agrees at 8 bases. The CDR3 consists of 14 residues. Looked up from germline, CDR1 is MDHEN and CDR2 is SYDVKM. Trimming took 6 bases from V and 0 from J; bases not matched to a gene: 4. CDR3 nucleotides: TGTGCCAGCAGCGGACTAGCACCCTCCTACGAGCAGTACTTC. Translated, it gives CASSGLAPSYEQYF. Full variable domain (outside the CDR3, taken from reference TRBV28 and TRBJ2-7): DVKVTQSSRYLVKRTGEKVFLECVQDMDHENMFWYRQDPGLGLRLIYFSYDVKMKEKGDIPEGYSVSREKKERFSLILESASTNQTSMYLCASSGLAPSYEQYFGPGTRLTVT.

This clone was found once. This chain connects TRBV6-5 to TRBJ2-1, with 7 bases that match TRBD1. With V trimmed by 5 bases and J by 3 bases, 4 bases remained unmatched. This CDR3 contains 14 residues. CDR1 MNHEY and CDR2 SVGAGI come from the germline V gene. CDR3 sequence (DNA): TGTGCCAGCAGTAAGGGACAGAGCTACAATGAGCAGTTCTTC. It yields the protein CASSKGQSYNEQFF.

J is TRBJ2-7 and V is TRBV10-3; maybe TRBD2 (5 bases). CDR3 size: 12 residues. Germline V gives CDR1 ENHRY, CDR2 SYGVKD. With 3 bases removed from V and 6 bases from J, the gap between germline ends came to 9 bases. This chain's CDR3 is CAISESGIEQYF. The DNA for the CDR3 is TGTGCCATCAGTGAATCCGGGATCGAGCAGTACTTC.

V usage is TRBV4-1 and J usage is TRBJ2-1; 13 bases line up with TRBD2. Germline lookup yields CDR1 MGHRA and CDR2 YSYEKL. This CDR3 region has 20 residues. With V trimmed by 2 bases and J by 0 bases, 10 bases remained unmatched. The CDR3 reads CASSQLGLAGTRSSYNEQFF. The DNA of the CDR3 is TGCGCCAGCAGCCAACTGGGACTAGCGGGGACCCGTAGCTCCTACAATGAGCAGTTCTTC.

The V call is TRBV27, the J call TRBJ1-1; 7 bases are shared with TRBD1. Unmatched junction bases numbered 12, after V lost 1 base and J lost 4 bases. The CDR3 loop spans 17 amino acids. Germline loops: CDR1 MNHEY, CDR2 SMNVEV (reference sequence). In nucleotides, the CDR3 is TGTGCCAGCAGTTTATTCTCCACGACAGGGTGGGCCACTGAAGCTTTCTTT. It encodes CASSLFSTTGWATEAFF.

The V gene is TRBV5-1, the J gene TRBJ1-1; TRBD1 might be the D (5 bases). Germline values: CDR1 SGHRS, CDR2 YFSETQ. This CDR3 region has 14 residues. Trimming removed 0 bases from V and 4 bases from J, with 10 bases in between. CDR3 amino acids: CASSLGSGGTEAFF. For the CDR3, the DNA is TGCGCCAGCAGCTTGGGATCGGGGGGCACTGAAGCTTTCTTT.

V and J are TRBV13 and TRBJ2-1; 12 bases agree with TRBD2. The germline V gene encodes CDR1 PRHDT and CDR2 FYEKMQ (reference sequence). The CDR3 has 15 amino acids. After removal of 5 bases from V and 8 bases from J, the junction contained 7 bases not matched to a gene. The CDR3 region has the DNA TGTGCCAGCAGCCGGCTAGCGGGAGGGCCCGATGAGCAGTTCTTC. It encodes CASSRLAGGPDEQFF.

This chain joins TRBV29-1 and TRBJ1-6; D possibly corresponds to TRBD1 (5 bases). V was clipped by 7 bases and J by 5 bases, with 12 bases between them. There are 13 residues in the CDR3. The germline CDR1 and CDR2 sequences are SQVTM and ANQGSEA. The DNA for the CDR3 is TGCAGCGCTACACGGGGGGATAATTCACCCCTCCACTTT. Residues: CSATRGDNSPLHF.

The chain is built from TRBV5-6 and TRBJ2-6, with D maybe TRBD2 (6 bases). CDR3 length equals 17 residues. Per the germline V gene, CDR1 is SGHDT and CDR2 is YYEEEE. V lost 2 bases, J lost 0 bases, and 12 bases lay in between. The CDR3 loop is CASSFGGTASGANVLTF. CDR3 DNA sequence: TGTGCCAGCAGCTTCGGGGGAACAGCCTCTGGGGCCAACGTCCTGACTTTC. The variable domain in full, with the rest retrieved from reference TRBV5-6 and TRBJ2-6, is DAGVTQSPTHLIKTRGQQVTLRCSPKSGHDTVSWYQQALGQGPQFIFQYYEEEERQRGNFPDRFSGHQFPNYSSELNVNALLLGDSALYLCASSFGGTASGANVLTFGAGSRLTVL.

This chain joins TRBV28 and TRBJ2-3; 10 bases agree with TRBD2. Germline CDR1 is MDHEN and CDR2 is SYDVKM. This CDR3 spans 14 amino acids. The V and J ends lost 7 bases and 6 bases, in that order; junction bases with no gene match: 7. The CDR3 coding sequence is TGTGCCAGCATTAGCAGCGGGAGGGGGGATACGCAGTATTTT. Its protein is CASISSGRGDTQYF.

This clone has a handful of counts. The rearrangement joins TRBV2 to TRBJ2-1, with TRBD2 matching over 14 bases. With 8 bases clipped from V and 4 bases from J, the junction kept 7 bases outside the gene matches. The CDR3 covers 16 residues. Germline CDR1 is SNHLY and CDR2 is FYNNEI. The CDR3 region is CASSRLAGGVYNEQFF. CDR3 bases: TGTGCCAGCTCTCGACTAGCGGGAGGGGTGTACAATGAGCAGTTCTTC. The full variable domain, in which reference TRBV2 and TRBJ2-1 provide the parts outside the CDR3, is EPEVTQTPSHQVTQMGQEVILRCVPISNHLYFYWYRQILGQKVEFLVSFYNNEISEKSEIFDDQFSVERPDGSNFTLKIRSTKLEDSAMYFCASSRLAGGVYNEQFFGPGTRLTVL.

V and J are TRBV7-3 and TRBJ2-3; unclear D gene. The length of the CDR3 is 13 residues. The germline gives CDR1 SGHTA, CDR2 FQGTGA. Trimming shortened V by 0 bases and J by 4 bases, and 5 bases separated the two germline ends. CDR3 protein: CASSLTSSDTQYF. Here the CDR3 DNA reads TGTGCCAGCAGCTTAACTAGCTCAGATACGCAGTATTTT.

This clone was counted a few times. This specimen includes other DNA sequences encoding the same CDR3. The chain's CDR3 is CASSYGRNTEAFF. The CDR3 DNA is TGTGCCAGCAGTTACGGCCGGAACACTGAAGCTTTCTTT. The chain recombines TRBV6-5 with TRBJ1-1; no firm D call. Germline V gene data show CDR1 as MNHEY and CDR2 as SVGAGI. The CDR3 spans 13 residues. Trimming shortened V by 2 bases and J by 1 base, and 5 bases separated the two germline ends.